This TCR beta chain comes out of a study of blood T cells in healthy people across ages. Caucasian, healthy and from Russia, the donors were aged between about 6 and 90. Approximately 9 milliliters of peripheral blood were drawn from each donor into EDTA-treated tubes. Germline lookup yields CDR1 SGHRS and CDR2 YFSETQ. The CDR3 spans 13 residues. Regarding the study as a whole: Age advanced and TCR beta diversity per million T cells fell, roughly linearly. Those diversity estimates obtained from one million T cells were thought to be underestimates.

With respect to this clonotype: The target antigen is unknown. Its ends do not fully match the called genes, so a read error is possible.

Using a J-beta primer mix together with a sample-barcoded 5' primer, a second PCR was run for roughly 7 to 12 cycles. MiXCR was run by TCRdb on the 5' RACE reads, yielding one entry per CDR3 protein. The sample contains approximately 670,000 distinct CDR3 sequences, about 43% of which appear only once. The specimen was blood. The TCR comes from a man at least 80 years old in good health. V gene TRBV5-1 combines with J gene TRBJ1-2; 7 bases are shared with TRBD1. Here the CDR3 reads CASSLEGAWGYTF. The CDR3 DNA sequence: TGCGCCAGCAGTTTGGAGGGGGCTTGGGGCTACACCTTC.